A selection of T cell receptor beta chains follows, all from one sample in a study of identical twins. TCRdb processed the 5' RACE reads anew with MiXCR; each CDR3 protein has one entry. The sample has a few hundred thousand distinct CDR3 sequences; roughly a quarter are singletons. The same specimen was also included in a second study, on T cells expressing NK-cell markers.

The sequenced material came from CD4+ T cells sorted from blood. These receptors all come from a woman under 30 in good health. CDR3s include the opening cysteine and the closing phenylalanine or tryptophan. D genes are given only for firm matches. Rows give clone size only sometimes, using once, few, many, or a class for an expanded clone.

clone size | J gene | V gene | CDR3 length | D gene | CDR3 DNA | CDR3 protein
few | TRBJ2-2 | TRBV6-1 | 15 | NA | TGTGCCAGCATGGGTCGGGGACAACTCACCGGGGAGCTGTTTTTT | CASMGRGQLTGELFF
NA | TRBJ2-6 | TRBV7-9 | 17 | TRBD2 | TGTGCCAGCAGTTTAGCGGGAGGACCGTCTGGGGCCAACGTCCTGACTTTC | CASSLAGGPSGANVLTF
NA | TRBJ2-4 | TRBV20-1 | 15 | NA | TGCAGTGCTAGCGCCGGGCCAGAGGAATGGGACATTCAGTGCTTC | CSASAGPEEWDIQCF
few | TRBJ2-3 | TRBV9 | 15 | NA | TGTGCCAGCAGCGTGGGGCCAGGCCCCCCAGATACGCAGTATTTT | CASSVGPGPPDTQYF
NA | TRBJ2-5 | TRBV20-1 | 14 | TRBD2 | TGCAGTGCTAGTCAGTTCCTAGCGGGAGAGACCCAGTACTTC | CSASQFLAGETQYF
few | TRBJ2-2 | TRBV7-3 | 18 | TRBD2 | TGTGCCAGCAGCTTACCCGAAAGCGGGGGGGATAGGACCGGGGAGCTGTTTTTT | CASSLPESGGDRTGELFF
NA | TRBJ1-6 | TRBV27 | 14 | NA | TGTGCCAGCAGTTCGGGGCATAAAAATTCACCCCTCCACTTT | CASSSGHKNSPLHF
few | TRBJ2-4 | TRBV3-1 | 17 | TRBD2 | TGTGCCAGCAGCCAAGTTTCAGCGGGAGGGCGTAAAAACATTCAGTACTTC | CASSQVSAGGRKNIQYF
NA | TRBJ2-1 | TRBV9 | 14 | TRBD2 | TGTGCCAGCAGCGTAGTAGGGGGGACTAGCGGCGGGTTCTTC | CASSVVGGTSGGFF
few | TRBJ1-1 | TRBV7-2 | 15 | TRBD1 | TGTGCCAGCAGCTTAGTGGCAGGGGGCGGGACTGAAGCTTTCTTT | CASSLVAGGGTEAFF
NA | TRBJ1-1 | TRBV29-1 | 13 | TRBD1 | TGCAGCGTCGCCGGGACAGGGGTCACTGAAGCTTTCTTT | CSVAGTGVTEAFF
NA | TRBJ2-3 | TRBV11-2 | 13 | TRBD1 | TGTGCCAGCGGGGACAGGAGGTTGGATACGCAGTATTTT | CASGDRRLDTQYF
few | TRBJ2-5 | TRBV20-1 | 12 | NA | TGCAGTGTCCAGGACAGACAAGAGACCCAGTACTTC | CSVQDRQETQYF
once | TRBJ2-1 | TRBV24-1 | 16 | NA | TGTGCCACCAAAACGAACCGGACAAGAATTTACAATGAGCAGTTCTTC | CATKTNRTRIYNEQFF
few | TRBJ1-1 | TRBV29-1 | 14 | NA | TGCAGCGTTGTTGCCGGGACTGGGAACACTGAAGCTTTCTTT | CSVVAGTGNTEAFF
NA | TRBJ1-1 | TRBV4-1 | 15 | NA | TGCGCCAGCAGCCAAGTCGGTCAGGGCTACACTGAAGCTTTCTTT | CASSQVGQGYTEAFF
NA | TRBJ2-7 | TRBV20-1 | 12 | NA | TGCAGTGCTAAAAAGGATTCCCACGAGCAGTACTTC | CSAKKDSHEQYF
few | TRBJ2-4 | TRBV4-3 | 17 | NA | TGCGCCAGCAGCCAAGATGCGGCGGGGGCGGGCAAAAACATTCAGTACTTC | CASSQDAAGAGKNIQYF
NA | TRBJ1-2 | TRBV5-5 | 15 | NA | TGTGCCAGCAGCTTGGCAGAACTCAGGGGCTATGGCTACACCTTC | CASSLAELRGYGYTF
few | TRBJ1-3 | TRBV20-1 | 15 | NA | TGCAGTGCTAGTCGCCCCGGTAGCTCTGGAAACACCATATATTTT | CSASRPGSSGNTIYF
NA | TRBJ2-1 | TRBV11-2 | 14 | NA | TGTGCCAGCAGCTTAGAGGGGGATAGTCTTGAGCAGTTCTTC | CASSLEGDSLEQFF
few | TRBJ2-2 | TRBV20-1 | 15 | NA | TGCAGTGCTAGAGTCCCGGGTTCGGACACCGGGGAGCTGTTTTTT | CSARVPGSDTGELFF
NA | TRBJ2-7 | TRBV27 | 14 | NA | TGTGCCAGCAGTTACGGGGTAAGCTCCTACGAGCAGTACTTC | CASSYGVSSYEQYF
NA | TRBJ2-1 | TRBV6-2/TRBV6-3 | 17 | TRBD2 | TGTGCCAGCAGACCACCCGGGACTAGCGGGTATATTAGTGAGCAGTTCTTC | CASRPPGTSGYISEQFF
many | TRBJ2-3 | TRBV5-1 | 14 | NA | TGCGCCAGCAGCTTGAGCGAGGCGGAAGATACGCAGTATTTT | CASSLSEAEDTQYF
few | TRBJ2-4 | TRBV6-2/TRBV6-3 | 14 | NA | TGTGCCAGCACAAGGAGGGGACGGGAAAACATTCAGTACTTC | CASTRRGRENIQYF
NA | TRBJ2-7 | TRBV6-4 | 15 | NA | TGTGCCAGCAGTGAAGGGGACACCTTCACCTACGAGCAGTACTTC | CASSEGDTFTYEQYF
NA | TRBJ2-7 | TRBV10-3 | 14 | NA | TGTGCCATCAGTGAAGGCGGCGGCTCCTACGAGCAGTACTTC | CAISEGGGSYEQYF
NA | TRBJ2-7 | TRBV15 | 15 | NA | TGTGCCACCAGCACCCGCGGCCAGGGAACCTACGAGCAGTACTTC | CATSTRGQGTYEQYF
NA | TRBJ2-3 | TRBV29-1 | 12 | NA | TGCAGCGGGGGGGCAGGCACAGATACGCAGTATTTT | CSGGAGTDTQYF
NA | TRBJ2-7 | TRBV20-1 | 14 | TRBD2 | TGCAGTGCTTATTTAGCGGGCCTTCCCTACGAGCAGTACTTC | CSAYLAGLPYEQYF
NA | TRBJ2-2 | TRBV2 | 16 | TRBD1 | TGTGCCAGCACCAAGACAGGGAATTCGAACACCGGGGAGCTGTTTTTT | CASTKTGNSNTGELFF
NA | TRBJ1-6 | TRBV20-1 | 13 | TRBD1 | TGCAGTGCTAGAGATACAGGGGCTTCACCCCTCCACTTT | CSARDTGASPLHF
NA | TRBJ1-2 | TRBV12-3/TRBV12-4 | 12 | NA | TGTGCCAGCATTTCAGAGACGTATGGCTACACCTTC | CASISETYGYTF
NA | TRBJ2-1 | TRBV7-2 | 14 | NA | TGTGCCAGCAGCTTAGGGTCTAGGGTAGGCGAGCAGTTCTTC | CASSLGSRVGEQFF
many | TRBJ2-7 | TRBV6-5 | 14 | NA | TGTGCCAGCAGTTACCGCCGGGCCTCCTACGAGCAGTACTTC | CASSYRRASYEQYF
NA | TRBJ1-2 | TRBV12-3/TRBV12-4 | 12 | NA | TGTGCCAGCAGTTTTACCCTCTATGGCTACACCTTC | CASSFTLYGYTF
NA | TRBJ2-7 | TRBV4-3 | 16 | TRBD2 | TGCGCCAGCAGCCCGCAACGAAGTCTAGCGGACCACGAGCAGTACTTC | CASSPQRSLADHEQYF
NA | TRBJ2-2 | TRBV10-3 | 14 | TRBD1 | TGTGCCACGAGGGACAGCAGAAACACCGGGGAGCTGTTTTTT | CATRDSRNTGELFF
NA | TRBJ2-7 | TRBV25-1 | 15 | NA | TGTGCCAGCAGTGAAGGGAAGTCGTCGAGAATGGCGCAGTACTTC | CASSEGKSSRMAQYF
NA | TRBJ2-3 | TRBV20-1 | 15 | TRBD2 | TGCAGTGTTGCGGGGACTAGCGGGACTAGAGATACGCAGTATTTT | CSVAGTSGTRDTQYF
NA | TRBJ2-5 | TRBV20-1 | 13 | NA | TGCAGTGCTAGAACGGAGCAGTCGGAGACCCAGTACTTC | CSARTEQSETQYF
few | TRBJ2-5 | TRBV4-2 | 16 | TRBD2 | TGTGCCAGCAGCCGCACTAGCGGGGGATCCCAAGAGACCCAGTACTTC | CASSRTSGGSQETQYF
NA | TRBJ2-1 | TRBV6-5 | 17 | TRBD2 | TGTGCCAGCAGTTACTCGGGGGGAGCGGGAGGTTGGAATGAGCAGTTCTTC | CASSYSGGAGGWNEQFF
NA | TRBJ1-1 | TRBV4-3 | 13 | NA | TGCGCCAGCAGCCAAGATAGTAGGAGGGAAGCTTTCTTT | CASSQDSRREAFF
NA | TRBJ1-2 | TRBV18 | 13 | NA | TGTGCCAGCTCACCAGCTACTAACTATGGCTACACCTTC | CASSPATNYGYTF
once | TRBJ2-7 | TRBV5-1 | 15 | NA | TGCGCCAGCAGTTCTACAGGGTTAAGGTCCTACGAGCAGTACTTC | CASSSTGLRSYEQYF
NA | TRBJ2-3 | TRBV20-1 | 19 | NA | TGCAGTGCTAGACCCATCTGGGACCAGATGAGGCCGAGCACAGATACGCAGTATTTT | CSARPIWDQMRPSTDTQYF
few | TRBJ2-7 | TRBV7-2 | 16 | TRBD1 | TGTGCCAGCAGCGTAAGAACGGGACAGGGATCCTACGAGCAGTACTTC | CASSVRTGQGSYEQYF
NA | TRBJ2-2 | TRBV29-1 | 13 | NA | TGCAGCGTTGACGGGGGGAACACCGGGGAGCTGTTTTTT | CSVDGGNTGELFF
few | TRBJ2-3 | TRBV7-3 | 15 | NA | TGTGCCAGCAGCTTAAGGCCGGGAAGCACAGATACGCAGTATTTT | CASSLRPGSTDTQYF
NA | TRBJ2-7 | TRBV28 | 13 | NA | TGTGCCAGTGGTTCAGGGGCGGCGGACGAGCAGTACTTC | CASGSGAADEQYF
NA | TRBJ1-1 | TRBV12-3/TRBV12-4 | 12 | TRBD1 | TGTGCCAGCACCGCCGGGACAGGGAAAGCTTTCTTT | CASTAGTGKAFF
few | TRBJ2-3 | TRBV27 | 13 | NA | TGTGCCAGGTACAGTGGGGGCACAGATACGCAGTATTTT | CARYSGGTDTQYF
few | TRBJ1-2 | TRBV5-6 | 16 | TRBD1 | TGTGCCAGCAGCCCGCGAACAGGGGGGGATTCCTATGGCTACACCTTC | CASSPRTGGDSYGYTF
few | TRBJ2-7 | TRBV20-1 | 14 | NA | TGCAGTGCTCACCGGATGACTCACACCTACGAGCAGTACTTC | CSAHRMTHTYEQYF
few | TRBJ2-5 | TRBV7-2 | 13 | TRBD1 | TGTGCCAGCAGAGGACAGGGAGAGAAGACCCAGTACTTC | CASRGQGEKTQYF
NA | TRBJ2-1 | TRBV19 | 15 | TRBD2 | TGTGCCAGTAGTAGTTTAGCGGGAGGGCCATGGGAGCAGTTCTTC | CASSSLAGGPWEQFF
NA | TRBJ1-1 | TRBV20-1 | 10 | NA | TGCAGTGCCCAAAGGCTTGAAGCTTTCTTT | CSAQRLEAFF
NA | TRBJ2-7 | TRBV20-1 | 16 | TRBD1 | TGCAGTGCTAGCTCGCCCGGGGACAGGGGAACCTACGAGCAGTACTTC | CSASSPGDRGTYEQYF